The present T cell receptor beta chain was sequenced within a study of human T cells and chemical hapten exposure. Study details: DPC at 0.01% went onto the upper back in patch tests, read at 6 days. Cases of alopecia areata, totalis or universalis occurred in a predominantly female patient group.

MiXCR was run by TCRdb on the RACE reads, yielding one entry per CDR3 protein. The sample has around 300,000 distinct CDR3 sequences; 4.5% to 7% are singletons. Time point denoted: pre-sensitization, week 0. This sample's treatment: therapeutic diphenylcyclopropenone sensitization with weekly scalp DPC. Broader study findings: Those TCRs sitting above 1 in 1000 frequency stayed the same with DPC sensitization.

The germline V and J ends were trimmed by 4 bases and 2 bases, with 11 bases remaining between them. The CDR3 runs to 14 residues. The sample holds a few counts of this clonotype. Its antigen is not identified. V gene TRBV12-3 or TRBV12-4 combines with J gene TRBJ1-1; D gene uncertain. The receptor was isolated from a woman aged 18-35 years with alopecia areata. Some clones in this sample may be carry-over from other donors' samples. The source was whole blood, collected in connection with sensitization to the hapten diphenylcyclopropenone (DPC). The CDR3, as DNA: TGTGCCAGCAGTTCAAACCCTCGTAACACTGAAGCTTTCTTT. It codes for CASSSNPRNTEAFF.